The entry below gives a single TCR beta chain sequence along with its context. The source of the sample is a study of blood T cell repertoires in COVID-19. Study-level background: Donors in the United States, Italy and Spain gave samples during acute or convalescent COVID-19.

With 6 bases clipped from V and 1 base from J, the junction kept 11 bases outside the gene matches. Germline CDR1 LNHDA, CDR2 SQIVND (reference sequence). This CDR3 region has 16 residues. The repertoire was sequenced with immunoSEQ multiplex PCR; TCRdb's copy has only in-frame clones and lacks some. The sample lists roughly 400,000 clones; 80% to 90% were seen once. This chain uses TRBV19 with TRBJ1-1, with TRBD1 matching over 7 bases. The sequencing input was PBMCs or T cells enriched from blood (not recorded which). The receptor was derived from a man aged 25-40 years who had recovered from COVID-19. The CDR3 region is CASRFGQGQWNTEAFF. For the CDR3, the DNA is TGTGCCAGTAGATTCGGTCAGGGACAGTGGAACACTGAAGCTTTCTTT.